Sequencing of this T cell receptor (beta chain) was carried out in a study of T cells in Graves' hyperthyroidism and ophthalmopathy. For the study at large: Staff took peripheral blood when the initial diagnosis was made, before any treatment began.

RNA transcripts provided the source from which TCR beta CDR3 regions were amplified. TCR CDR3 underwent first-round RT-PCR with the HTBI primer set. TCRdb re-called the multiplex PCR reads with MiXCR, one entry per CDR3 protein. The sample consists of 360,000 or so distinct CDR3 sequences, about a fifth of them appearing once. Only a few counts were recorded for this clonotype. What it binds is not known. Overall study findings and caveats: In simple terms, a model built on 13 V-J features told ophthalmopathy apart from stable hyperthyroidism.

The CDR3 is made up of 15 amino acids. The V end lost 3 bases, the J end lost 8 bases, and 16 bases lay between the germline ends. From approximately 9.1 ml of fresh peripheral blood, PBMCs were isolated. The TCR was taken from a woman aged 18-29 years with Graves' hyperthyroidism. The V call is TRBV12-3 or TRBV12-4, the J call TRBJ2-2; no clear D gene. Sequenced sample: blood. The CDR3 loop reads CASSFEPFVSGELFF. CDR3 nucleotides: TGTGCCAGCAGTTTTGAGCCCTTCGTTTCAGGGGAGCTGTTTTTT.